The T cell receptor (beta chain) described here comes from a study of T cells in localized non-small cell lung cancer. This CDR3 spans 14 amino acids. Unmatched junction bases numbered 8, after V lost 8 bases and J lost 3 bases. Per the germline V gene, CDR1 is MNHEY and CDR2 is SMNVEV (reference sequence). In the case of this clone: Its specificity is unknown.

Produced via immunoSEQ multiplex PCR; TCRdb's table is partial and in-frame only. The sample has about 59,000 clones, just over 90% seen once. Notes on the study in general: Researchers found a median around 57 of the top 100 tumor clones in adjacent lung. Blood T cell density predicted longer survival; adjacent-lung clonality, shorter.

The receptor's source is a man between 40 and 70 years old with stage I lung adenocarcinoma. This chain uses TRBV27 with TRBJ2-7, with 9 bases aligning to TRBD1. The sequences come from peripheral blood, collected before any cancer treatment. CDR3 residues: CASGLGQGGYEQYF. The CDR3 DNA follows: TGTGCCAGCGGTCTGGGACAGGGTGGCTACGAGCAGTACTTC.